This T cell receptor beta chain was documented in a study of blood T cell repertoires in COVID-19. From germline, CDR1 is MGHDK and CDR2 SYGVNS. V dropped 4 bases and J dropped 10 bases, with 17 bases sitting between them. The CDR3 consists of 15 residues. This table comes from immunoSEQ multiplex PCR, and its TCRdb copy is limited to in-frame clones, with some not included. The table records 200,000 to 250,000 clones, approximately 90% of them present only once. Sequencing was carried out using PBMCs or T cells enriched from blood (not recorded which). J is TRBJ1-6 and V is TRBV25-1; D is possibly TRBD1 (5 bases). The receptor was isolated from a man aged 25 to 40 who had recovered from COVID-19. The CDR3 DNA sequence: TGTGCCAGCAGTGGGATAGGGGTCGGAGACTCACCCCTCCACTTT. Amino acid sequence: CASSGIGVGDSPLHF.